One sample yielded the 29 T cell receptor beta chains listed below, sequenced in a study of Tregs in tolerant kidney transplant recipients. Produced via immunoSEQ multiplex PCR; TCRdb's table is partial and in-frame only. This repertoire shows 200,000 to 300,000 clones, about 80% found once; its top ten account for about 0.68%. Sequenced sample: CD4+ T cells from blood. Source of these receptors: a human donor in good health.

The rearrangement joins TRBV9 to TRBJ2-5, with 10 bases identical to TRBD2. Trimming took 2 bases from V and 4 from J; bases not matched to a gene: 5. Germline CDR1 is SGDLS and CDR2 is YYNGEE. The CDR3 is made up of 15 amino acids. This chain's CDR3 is CASSVLAGAGETQYF. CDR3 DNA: TGTGCCAGCAGCGTTCTAGCGGGGGCCGGAGAGACCCAGTACTTC.

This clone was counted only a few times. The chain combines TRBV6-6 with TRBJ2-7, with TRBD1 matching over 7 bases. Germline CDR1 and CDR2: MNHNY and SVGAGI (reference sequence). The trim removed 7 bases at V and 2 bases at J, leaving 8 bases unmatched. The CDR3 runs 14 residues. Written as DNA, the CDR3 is TGTGCCAGCAAGCCGACAGGGTCCCCCTACGAGCAGTACTTC. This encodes CASKPTGSPYEQYF.

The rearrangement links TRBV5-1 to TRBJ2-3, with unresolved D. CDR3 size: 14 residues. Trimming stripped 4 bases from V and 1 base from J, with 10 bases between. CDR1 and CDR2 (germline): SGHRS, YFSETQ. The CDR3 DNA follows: TGCGCCAGCAGCCTAACCTGGGGCACAGATACGCAGTATTTT. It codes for CASSLTWGTDTQYF.

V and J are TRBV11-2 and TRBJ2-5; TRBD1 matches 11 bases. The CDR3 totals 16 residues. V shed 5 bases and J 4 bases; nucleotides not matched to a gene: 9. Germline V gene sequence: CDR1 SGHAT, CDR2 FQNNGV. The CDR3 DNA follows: TGTGCCAGCAGCACGCGCCGGGACAGGGGGGGAGAGACCCAGTACTTC. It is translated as CASSTRRDRGGETQYF.

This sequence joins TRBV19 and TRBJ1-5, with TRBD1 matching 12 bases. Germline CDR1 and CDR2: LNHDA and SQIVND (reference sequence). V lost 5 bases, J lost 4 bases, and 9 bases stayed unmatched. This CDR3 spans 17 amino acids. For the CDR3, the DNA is TGTGCCAGTAGTCTAGGGACAGGGGGCGGATCAAATCAGCCCCAGCATTTT. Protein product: CASSLGTGGGSNQPQHF.

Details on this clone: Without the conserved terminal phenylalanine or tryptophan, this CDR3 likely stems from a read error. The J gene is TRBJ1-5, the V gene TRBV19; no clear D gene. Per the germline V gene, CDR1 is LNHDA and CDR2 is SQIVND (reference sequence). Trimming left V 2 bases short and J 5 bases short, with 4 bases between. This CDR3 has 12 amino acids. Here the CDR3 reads CASSIFDQPQHL. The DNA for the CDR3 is TGTGCCAGTAGTATATTTGATCAGCCCCAGCATCTT.

The chain's CDR3 is CASSLARSSGRAIKSEQFF. In nucleotides, the CDR3 is TGTGCCAGCAGCTTAGCGAGGTCTAGCGGGAGGGCCATCAAAAGTGAGCAGTTCTTC. The genes are TRBV7-8 and TRBJ2-1, with 12 bases lining up with TRBD2. Germline values: CDR1 SGHVS, CDR2 FQNEAQ. V shed 0 bases, J shed 9 bases, and the junction held 15 bases outside the gene matches. The CDR3 consists of 19 residues.

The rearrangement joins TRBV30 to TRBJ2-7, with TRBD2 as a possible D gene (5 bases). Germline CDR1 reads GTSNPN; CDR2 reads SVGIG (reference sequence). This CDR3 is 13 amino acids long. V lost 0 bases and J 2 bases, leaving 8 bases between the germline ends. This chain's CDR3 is CAWSVAGPYEQYF. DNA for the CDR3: TGTGCCTGGAGTGTGGCGGGCCCCTACGAGCAGTACTTC.

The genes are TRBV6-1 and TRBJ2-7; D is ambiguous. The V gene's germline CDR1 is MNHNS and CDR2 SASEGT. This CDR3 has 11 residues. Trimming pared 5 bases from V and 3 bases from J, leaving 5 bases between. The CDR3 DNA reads TGTGCCAGCAGTCAGGTCTACGAGCAGTACTTC. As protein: CASSQVYEQYF.

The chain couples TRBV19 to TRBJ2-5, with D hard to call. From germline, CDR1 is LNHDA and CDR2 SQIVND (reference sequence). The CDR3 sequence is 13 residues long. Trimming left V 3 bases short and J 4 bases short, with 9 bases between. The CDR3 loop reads CASSMSVLETQYF. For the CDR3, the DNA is TGTGCCAGTAGTATGTCCGTTTTAGAGACCCAGTACTTC.

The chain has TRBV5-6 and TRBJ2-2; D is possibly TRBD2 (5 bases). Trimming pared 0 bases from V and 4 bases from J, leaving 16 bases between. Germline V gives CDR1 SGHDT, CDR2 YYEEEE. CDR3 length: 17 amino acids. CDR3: CASSLEWSSGSTGELFF. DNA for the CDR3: TGTGCCAGCAGCTTGGAATGGAGTTCGGGGTCCACCGGGGAGCTGTTTTTT.

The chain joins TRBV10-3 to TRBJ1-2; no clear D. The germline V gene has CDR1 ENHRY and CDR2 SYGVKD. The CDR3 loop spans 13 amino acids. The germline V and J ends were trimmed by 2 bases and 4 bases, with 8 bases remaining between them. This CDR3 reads CAISERYPYGYTF. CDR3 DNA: TGTGCCATCAGTGAGAGGTATCCCTATGGCTACACCTTC.

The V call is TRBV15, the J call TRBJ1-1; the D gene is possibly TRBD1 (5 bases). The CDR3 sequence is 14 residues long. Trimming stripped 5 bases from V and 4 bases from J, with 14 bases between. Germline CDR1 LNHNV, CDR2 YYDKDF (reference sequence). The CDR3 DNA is TGTGCCACCAGCTTAGACCCGAGGGGCACTGAAGCTTTCTTT. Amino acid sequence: CATSLDPRGTEAFF.

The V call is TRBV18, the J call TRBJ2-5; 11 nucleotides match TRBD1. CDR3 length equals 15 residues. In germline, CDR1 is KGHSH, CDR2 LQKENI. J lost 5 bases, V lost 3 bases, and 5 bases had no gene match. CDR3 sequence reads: CASSPGTGGGETQYF. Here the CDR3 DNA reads TGTGCCAGCTCACCTGGGACAGGGGGAGGTGAGACCCAGTACTTC. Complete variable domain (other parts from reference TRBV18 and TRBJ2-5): NAGVMQNPRHLVRRRGQEARLRCSPMKGHSHVYWYRQLPEEGLKFMVYLQKENIIDESGMPKERFSAEFPKEGPSILRIQQVVRGDSAAYFCASSPGTGGGETQYFGPGTRLLVL.

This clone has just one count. The CDR3 is CASSLARTSGSSYNEQFF. As DNA, the CDR3 is TGCGCCAGCAGCTTGGCTCGGACTAGCGGGAGCTCCTACAATGAGCAGTTCTTC. V is TRBV5-1 and J is TRBJ2-1; 13 bases are shared with TRBD2. Germline V lookup: CDR1 SGHRS, CDR2 YFSETQ. The CDR3 totals 18 residues. J was trimmed by 0 bases and V by 0 bases; bases with no gene match: 3.

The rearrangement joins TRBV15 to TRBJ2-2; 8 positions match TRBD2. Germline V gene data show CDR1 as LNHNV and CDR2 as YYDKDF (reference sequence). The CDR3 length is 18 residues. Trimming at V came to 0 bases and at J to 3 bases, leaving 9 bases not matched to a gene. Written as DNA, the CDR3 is TGTGCCACCAGCAGAGATATCAGAAGCGGGAGTTACACCGGGGAGCTGTTTTTT. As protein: CATSRDIRSGSYTGELFF.

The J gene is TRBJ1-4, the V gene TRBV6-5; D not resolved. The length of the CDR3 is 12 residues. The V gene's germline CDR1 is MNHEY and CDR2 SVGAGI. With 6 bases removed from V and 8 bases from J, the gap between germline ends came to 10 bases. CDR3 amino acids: CASRKGEEKLFF. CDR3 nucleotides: TGTGCCAGCAGGAAGGGCGAAGAAAAACTGTTTTTT.

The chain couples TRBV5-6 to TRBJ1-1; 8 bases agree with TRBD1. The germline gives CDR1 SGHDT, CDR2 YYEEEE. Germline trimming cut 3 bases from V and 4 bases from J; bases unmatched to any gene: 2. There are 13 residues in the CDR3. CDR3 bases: TGTGCCAGCAGCTCACAGGGGGGCACTGAAGCTTTCTTT. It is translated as CASSSQGGTEAFF.

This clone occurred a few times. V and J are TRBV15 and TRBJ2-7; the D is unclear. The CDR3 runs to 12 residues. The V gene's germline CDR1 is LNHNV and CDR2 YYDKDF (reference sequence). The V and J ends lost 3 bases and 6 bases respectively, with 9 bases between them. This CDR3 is CATSSPVSEQYF. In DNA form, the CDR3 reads TGTGCCACCAGCAGCCCCGTTTCCGAGCAGTACTTC.

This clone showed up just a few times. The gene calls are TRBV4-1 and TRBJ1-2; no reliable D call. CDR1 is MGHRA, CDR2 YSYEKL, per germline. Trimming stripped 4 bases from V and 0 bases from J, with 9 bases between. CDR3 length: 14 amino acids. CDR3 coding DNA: TGCGCCAGCAGCCTTTCCGGAGCTAACTATGGCTACACCTTC. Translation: CASSLSGANYGYTF.

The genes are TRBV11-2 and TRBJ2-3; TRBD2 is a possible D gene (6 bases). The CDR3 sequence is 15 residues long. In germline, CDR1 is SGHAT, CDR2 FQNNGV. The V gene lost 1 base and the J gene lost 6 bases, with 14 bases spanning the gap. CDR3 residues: CASSLAAAGWDTQYF. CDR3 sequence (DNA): TGTGCCAGCAGCTTAGCGGCGGCGGGATGGGATACGCAGTATTTT.

The CDR3 spells CASSLTFRGNTEAFF. The DNA for the CDR3 is TGTGCCAGCAGTTTAACCTTCAGAGGGAACACTGAAGCTTTCTTT. The chain carries TRBV27 and TRBJ1-1; D gene unclear. The CDR3 length is 15 residues. Germline V lookup: CDR1 MNHEY, CDR2 SMNVEV (reference sequence). V lost 2 bases and J 1 base, leaving 11 bases between the germline ends.

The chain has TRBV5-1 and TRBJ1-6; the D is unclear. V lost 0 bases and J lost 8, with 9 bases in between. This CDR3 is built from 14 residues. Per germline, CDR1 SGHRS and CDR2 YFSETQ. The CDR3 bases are TGCGCCAGCAGCTTGGGGAGCCTTTATTCACCCCTCCACTTT. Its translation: CASSLGSLYSPLHF.

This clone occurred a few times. Here the CDR3 reads CASSVTRGHGANVLTF. CDR3 DNA sequence: TGTGCCAGCAGTGTCACCAGGGGGCACGGGGCCAACGTCCTGACTTTC. The J gene is TRBJ2-6, the V gene TRBV6-6; 8 bases align to TRBD1. The junction had 7 bases not matched to a gene; V was cut back by 5 bases and J by 4 bases. This CDR3 comprises 16 residues. Germline lookup yields CDR1 MNHNY and CDR2 SVGAGI (reference sequence).

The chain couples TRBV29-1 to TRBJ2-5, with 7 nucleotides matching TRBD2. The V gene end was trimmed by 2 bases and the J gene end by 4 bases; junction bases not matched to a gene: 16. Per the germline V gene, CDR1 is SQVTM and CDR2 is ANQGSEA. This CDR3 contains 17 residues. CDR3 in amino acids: CSVERAALGGSIETQYF. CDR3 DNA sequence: TGCAGCGTTGAAAGGGCGGCCCTCGGGGGGTCCATAGAGACCCAGTACTTC.

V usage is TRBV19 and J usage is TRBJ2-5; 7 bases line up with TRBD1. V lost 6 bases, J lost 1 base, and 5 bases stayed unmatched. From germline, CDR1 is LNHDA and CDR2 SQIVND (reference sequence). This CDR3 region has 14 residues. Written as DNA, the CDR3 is TGTGCCAGTAGCCAAGACAGGGTCCAAGAGACCCAGTACTTC. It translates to CASSQDRVQETQYF.

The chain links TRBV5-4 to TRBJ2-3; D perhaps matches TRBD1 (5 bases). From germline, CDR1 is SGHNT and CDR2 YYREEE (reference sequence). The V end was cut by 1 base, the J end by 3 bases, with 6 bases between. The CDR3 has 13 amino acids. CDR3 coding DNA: TGTGCCAGCAGCTTGTCAGGGACAGATACGCAGTATTTT. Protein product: CASSLSGTDTQYF.

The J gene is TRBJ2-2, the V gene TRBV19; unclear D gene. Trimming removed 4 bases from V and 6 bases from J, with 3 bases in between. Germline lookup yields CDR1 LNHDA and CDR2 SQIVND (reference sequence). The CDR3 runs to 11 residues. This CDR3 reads CASSRAGELFF. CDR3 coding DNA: TGTGCCAGTAGTAGGGCCGGGGAGCTGTTTTTT.

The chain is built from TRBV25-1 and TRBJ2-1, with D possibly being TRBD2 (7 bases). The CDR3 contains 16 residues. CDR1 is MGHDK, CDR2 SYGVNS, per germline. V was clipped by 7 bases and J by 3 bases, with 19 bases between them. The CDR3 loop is CASTVGGGSFYNEQFF. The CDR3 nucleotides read TGTGCCAGCACCGTGGGGGGCGGGAGTTTCTACAATGAGCAGTTCTTC. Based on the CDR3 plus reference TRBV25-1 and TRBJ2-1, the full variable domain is EADIYQTPRYLVIGTGKKITLECSQTMGHDKMYWYQQDPGMELHLIHYSYGVNSTEKGDLSSESTVSRIRTEHFPLTLESARPSHTSQYLCASTVGGGSFYNEQFFGPGTRLTVL.